The 30 T cell receptor delta chains below come from one sample, sequenced in a study of gamma-delta chains in newborns, infants, children. TCRdb reran clone calling via CATT on the reads. The sample shows roughly 4,200 delta-chain clones, around 6.5% of them seen only once. The material sequenced was blood. The receptors here all came from a child who was a newborn, infant or young child, either healthy, febrile or measles-vaccinated (not recorded which).

The DNA of the CDR3 is TGTGCCTGTGAACCACTGGGGTCAAAACGAGCTTTGACAGCACAACTCTTCTTT. Translation: CACEPLGSKRALTAQLFF. V is TRDV2 and J is TRDJ2; 7 positions match TRDD3. Germline assignment: CDR1 GEAIGNYY and CDR2 EKD. The junction had 13 bases not matched to a gene; V was cut back by 4 bases and J by 0 bases. The CDR3 sequence is 18 residues long.

Turning to this clone: Translating this DNA gives a protein that differs at residue 10 from the TCRdb one, which belongs to a much larger clone; a read error is likely, and the protein shown is this translation. This chain uses TRDV2 with TRDJ2, with 12 bases lining up with TRDD3. CDR3 size: 16 residues. J was trimmed by 3 bases and V by 2 bases; bases with no gene match: 3. The germline V gene has CDR1 GEAIGNYY and CDR2 EKD. In DNA, the CDR3 is TGTGCCTGTGACATACTGGGGGATACTGTGACAGCACAACTCTTCTTT. Translating it yields CACDILGDTVTAQLFF.

The rearrangement uses TRDV2 and TRDJ3, with 12 bases matching TRDD3. The J gene, absent from TCRdb, was called here by matching the DNA to germline. The CDR3 length is 22 residues. Germline V gene data show CDR1 as GEAIGNYY and CDR2 as EKD. J lost 0 bases, V lost 0 bases, and 11 bases had no gene match. The CDR3 here is CACDTVLGDTPLSSWDTRQMFF. The CDR3 region has the DNA TGTGCCTGTGACACCGTACTGGGGGATACCCCATTGAGCTCCTGGGACACCCGACAGATGTTTTTC.

The chain joins TRDV2 to TRDJ3; 11 bases are a match to TRDD3. The J gene was not available in TCRdb and was assigned here by matching the DNA to germline segments. Germline V gene sequence: CDR1 GEAIGNYY, CDR2 EKD. The CDR3 consists of 20 residues. The V gene end was trimmed by 0 bases and the J gene end by 0 bases; junction bases not matched to a gene: 6. CDR3 in DNA: TGTGCCTGTGACACCCTGGGTACTGGGGGATACTCCTGGGACACCCGACAGATGTTTTTC. It translates to CACDTLGTGGYSWDTRQMFF.

The rearrangement joins TRDV2 to TRDJ1; 13 bases agree with TRDD3. Germline CDR1 reads GEAIGNYY; CDR2 reads EKD. The CDR3 has 19 amino acids. V gave up 0 bases and J gave up 0 bases; unmatched junction bases: 9. The chain's CDR3 is CACDTVLGDTRGDTDKLIF. The CDR3 DNA reads as TGTGCCTGTGACACCGTACTGGGGGATACGCGGGGGGACACCGATAAACTCATCTTT.

This clone is medium-sized (0.01 to 0.1%) by share. The chain combines TRDV2 with TRDJ3; perhaps TRDD3 as D (5 bases). Germline V gives CDR1 GEAIGNYY, CDR2 EKD. V lost 5 bases and J 2 bases, leaving 12 bases between the germline ends. The CDR3 length is 16 residues. CDR3 nucleotides: TGTGCCTGTGGGGATCGACCTCCCTGGGACACCCGACAGATGTTTTTC. Its translation: CACGDRPPWDTRQMFF.

The J gene is TRDJ3, the V gene TRDV2, with 8 bases lining up with TRDD3. With 0 bases clipped from V and 2 bases from J, the junction kept 5 bases outside the gene matches. CDR3 size: 18 residues. The V gene's germline CDR1 is GEAIGNYY and CDR2 EKD. CDR3 in DNA: TGTGCCTGTGACACCGTACTGGGGGCCGCCTGGGACACCCGACAGATGTTTTTC. The encoded protein is CACDTVLGAAWDTRQMFF.

Here the CDR3 DNA reads TGTGCCTGTGACACGGCGGGGATACGTTCCTGGGACACCCGACAGATGTTTTTC. Translating gives CACDTAGIRSWDTRQMFF. V usage is TRDV2 and J usage is TRDJ3; 9 bases align to TRDD3. TCRdb gives no J gene; it was assigned here by matching the DNA to germline. This CDR3 is built from 18 residues. Looked up from germline, CDR1 is GEAIGNYY and CDR2 is EKD. V gave up 1 base and J gave up 1 base; unmatched junction bases: 4.

This clone has just a few counts. The listed TCRdb protein conflicts with the DNA translation at residue 4, and the protein shown is translated directly from the DNA. J is TRDJ1 and V is TRDV2, with TRDD3 matching over 11 bases. The junction had 7 bases not matched to a gene; V was cut back by 5 bases and J by 0 bases. Germline V gene data show CDR1 as GEAIGNYY and CDR2 as EKD. This CDR3 is built from 16 residues. Here the CDR3 DNA reads TGTGCCTGTGGCGTACTGGGGGATAGAAACACCGATAAACTCATCTTT. This gives the protein CACGVLGDRNTDKLIF.

There are a few counts of this clone. Other DNA sequences of this sample code for an identical CDR3. The rearrangement joins TRDV2 to TRDJ3; 8 nucleotides match TRDD3. Germline V gives CDR1 GEAIGNYY, CDR2 EKD. V gave up 2 bases and J gave up 0 bases; unmatched junction bases: 5. This CDR3 spans 18 amino acids. DNA for the CDR3: TGTGCCTGTGACAATACTGGGGGTAGCTCCTGGGACACCCGACAGATGTTTTTC. The encoded protein is CACDNTGGSSWDTRQMFF.

This clone was seen only a few times. The V and J genes are TRDV2 and TRDJ1, with 9 nucleotides matching TRDD3. Germline-derived CDR1 and CDR2 are GEAIGNYY and EKD. The CDR3 length is 13 residues. With V trimmed by 4 bases and J by 8 bases, 7 bases remained unmatched. The CDR3 here is CACDRLGDHKLIF. Written as DNA, the CDR3 is TGTGCCTGTGATCGACTGGGGGACCACAAACTCATCTTT.

This clone is medium-sized within its sample. The sample contains more than one DNA sequence encoding this CDR3. J is TRDJ3 and V is TRDV2; TRDD3 might be the D (5 bases). CDR1 is GEAIGNYY, CDR2 EKD, per germline. V lost 0 bases, J lost 0 bases, and 11 bases lay in between. This CDR3 has 18 amino acids. Written as DNA, the CDR3 is TGTGCCTGTGACACCGCTGGGCGCAGCTCCTGGGACACCCGACAGATGTTTTTC. Protein: CACDTAGRSSWDTRQMFF.

The genes are TRDV2 and TRDJ3; 9 bases align to TRDD3. Germline V CDR1 and CDR2: GEAIGNYY, EKD. Trimming took 0 bases from V and 0 from J; bases not matched to a gene: 23. There are 25 residues in the CDR3. CDR3 residues: CACDTGRRIWGMQEPSSWDTRQMFF. The CDR3 region has the DNA TGTGCCTGTGACACCGGAAGGAGAATCTGGGGGATGCAAGAACCAAGCTCCTGGGACACCCGACAGATGTTTTTC.

The chain carries TRDV2 and TRDJ1, with 13 bases identical to TRDD3. V dropped 3 bases and J dropped 0; count of bases not matched to a gene: 3. The CDR3 runs to 16 residues. CDR1 is GEAIGNYY and CDR2 is EKD in the germline V gene. As DNA, the CDR3 is TGTGCCTGTGACGTACTGGGGGATACGCACACCGATAAACTCATCTTT. Protein: CACDVLGDTHTDKLIF.

This clone occurred a few times. The mismatch at residue 4 between this DNA's translation and the TCRdb protein of a much larger clone likely reflects a read error; the protein shown is translated from the DNA. DNA of the CDR3: TGTGCCTGTGGCACCACTGGGGGATACTCCTGGGACACCCGACAGATGTTTTTC. The encoded protein is CACGTTGGYSWDTRQMFF. This rearrangement joins TRDV2 to TRDJ3, with TRDD3 identical over 11 bases. The germline V gene has CDR1 GEAIGNYY and CDR2 EKD. This CDR3 contains 18 residues.

About this clone itself: The protein in TCRdb stems from a much larger clone and differs at residue 7 from this DNA's translation, likely a read error; here the protein is translated from the DNA. The genes are TRDV2 and TRDJ2; TRDD3 is a possible D gene (5 bases). The CDR3 is 14 residues long. Germline assignment: CDR1 GEAIGNYY and CDR2 EKD. V was pared by 2 bases and J by 5 bases, with 11 bases between. The CDR3, as DNA: TGTGCCTGTGACATACTGGAGGATACAGCACAACTCTTCTTT. This gives the protein CACDILEDTAQLFF.

This clone was seen a few times. The chain is built from TRDV2 and TRDJ2; 12 positions agree with TRDD3. Germline V lookup: CDR1 GEAIGNYY, CDR2 EKD. V was clipped by 3 bases and J by 0 bases; unmatched bases: 7. The CDR3 spans 18 residues. CDR3 amino acids: CACDPLYWGIPLTAQLFF. The DNA of the CDR3 is TGTGCCTGTGACCCCCTGTACTGGGGGATACCTTTGACAGCACAACTCTTCTTT.

This clone was seen more than once but under ten times. The chain has TRDV2 and TRDJ1; 12 positions agree with TRDD3. The CDR3 contains 20 residues. J gave up 1 base and V 3 bases, and 17 bases lay outside the gene matches. CDR1 and CDR2 from the germline V gene are GEAIGNYY and EKD. This CDR3 reads CACDWVPLTGGYRATDKLIF. The CDR3 bases are TGTGCCTGTGACTGGGTCCCTCTTACTGGGGGATACAGGGCCACCGATAAACTCATCTTT.

This clone is termed medium-sized. The sample carries other DNA sequences with the same CDR3. The chain carries TRDV2 and TRDJ3, with 8 bases fitting TRDD3. With 0 bases clipped from V and 0 bases from J, the junction kept 6 bases outside the gene matches. The CDR3 extends over 19 amino acids. Per germline, CDR1 GEAIGNYY and CDR2 EKD. The CDR3 sequence is CACDTVLGVSSWDTRQMFF. CDR3 sequence (DNA): TGTGCCTGTGACACCGTACTGGGGGTCTCCTCCTGGGACACCCGACAGATGTTTTTC.

The chain links TRDV2 to TRDJ3, with a tentative D call TRDD3 (6 bases). TCRdb leaves out the J gene; it was filled in here by matching the DNA to germline. CDR1 and CDR2 from the germline V gene are GEAIGNYY and EKD. V lost 1 base to trimming and J lost 1 base, with 19 bases between them. This CDR3 comprises 20 residues. The CDR3 DNA is TGTGCCTGTGACACGGCGCCTCGGGGGGAGTGTTCCTGGGACACCCGACAGATGTTTTTC. This sequence encodes CACDTAPRGECSWDTRQMFF.

This clone came up a few times. J is TRDJ1 and V is TRDV1, with D perhaps TRDD3 (5 bases). The CDR3 runs 20 residues. V was trimmed by 6 bases and J by 4 bases, leaving 33 bases between them. Germline V lookup: CDR1 TSWWSYY, CDR2 QGS. The CDR3 protein is CALGSIPPLTYRGLRDKLIF. The CDR3 region has the DNA TGTGCTCTTGGCTCGATTCCCCCGTTGACGTACAGGGGGCTCCGCGATAAACTCATCTTT.

This clone was seen a handful of times. The chain couples TRDV1 to TRDJ1; 7 bases line up with TRDD3. The CDR3 consists of 18 residues. Germline CDR1 reads TSWWSYY; CDR2 reads QGS. Trimming at V came to 3 bases and at J to 0 bases, leaving 13 bases not matched to a gene. The CDR3 nucleotides read TGTGCTCTTGGGGATTTTGGATACGCGTATCCCCACACCGATAAACTCATCTTT. Translation: CALGDFGYAYPHTDKLIF.

CDR3 coding DNA: TGTGCCTGTGACACAGTAAACTGGGGGACAAGCTCCTGGGACACCCGACAGATGTTTTTC. Translated: CACDTVNWGTSSWDTRQMFF. The chain recombines TRDV2 with TRDJ3; 9 bases map to TRDD3. The J gene comes from matching the DNA to germline here; TCRdb lacks it. Per germline, CDR1 GEAIGNYY and CDR2 EKD. This CDR3 comprises 20 residues. J lost 0 bases, V lost 1 base, and 9 bases had no gene match.

As regards this clone: At one end, the junction sequence differs from germline, possibly due to a read error. The rearrangement uses TRDV2 and TRDJ2, with 9 nucleotides matching TRDD3. The J gene, left out of TCRdb, was set here by checking the DNA against germline. Germline V gene data show CDR1 as GEAIGNYY and CDR2 as EKD. The CDR3 has 14 amino acids. DNA of the CDR3: TGTGCCGGTGACGGACAGGGGGATACCAACAAACTCTTCTTT. As protein: CAGDGQGDTNKLFF.

In its sample, this clone was seen a few times. A much larger clone differs by one base, so this may be a read error. The chain joins TRDV2 to TRDJ3; TRDD3 agrees at 10 bases. CDR1 is GEAIGNYY and CDR2 is EKD in the germline V gene. J gave up 0 bases and V 0 bases, and 7 bases lay outside the gene matches. The CDR3 sequence is 20 residues long. The CDR3 DNA follows: TGTGCCTGTGACACCGTACCGGGGGATACGAGCTCCTGGGACACCCGACAGATGTTTTTC. The encoded protein is CACDTVPGDTSSWDTRQMFF.

V is TRDV2 and J is TRDJ3, with 10 bases matching TRDD3. The germline V gene has CDR1 GEAIGNYY and CDR2 EKD. The CDR3 extends over 20 amino acids. With V trimmed by 3 bases and J by 0 bases, 10 bases remained unmatched. CDR3 amino acids: CACDVLGDPLSSWDTRQMFF. The DNA for the CDR3 is TGTGCCTGTGACGTACTGGGGGATCCTTTAAGCTCCTGGGACACCCGACAGATGTTTTTC.

With respect to this clone: This DNA's translation and the protein TCRdb lists, from a much larger clone, do not match at residue 12, likely due to a read error; the protein shown is translated from the DNA. This chain uses TRDV2 with TRDJ2; TRDD3 agrees at 12 bases. Per germline, CDR1 GEAIGNYY and CDR2 EKD. There are 16 residues in the CDR3. CDR3 DNA sequence: TGTGCCTGTGACGTACTGGGGGATACTTTGACAGTACAACTCTTCTTT. This encodes CACDVLGDTLTVQLFF.

Within the sample, this clone is medium-sized (0.01 to 0.1%). This chain connects TRDV2 to TRDJ3; 10 nucleotides agree with TRDD3. CDR3 length equals 18 residues. Germline CDR1 and CDR2: GEAIGNYY and EKD. After removal of 1 base from V and 2 bases from J, the junction contained 4 bases not matched to a gene. In DNA, the CDR3 is TGTGCCTGTGACACTGGGGGATACTTTACCTGGGACACCCGACAGATGTTTTTC. Translated: CACDTGGYFTWDTRQMFF.

This clone has just a few counts. The chain joins TRDV3 to TRDJ2; 9 nucleotides align to TRDD3. The junction had 9 bases not matched to a gene; V was cut back by 2 bases and J by 2 bases. Germline CDR1 reads TVYSNPD; CDR2 reads GDNSRS (reference sequence). CDR3 length: 16 residues. CDR3 protein: CAFESTGGILTAQLFF. CDR3 sequence (DNA): TGTGCCTTTGAGAGTACTGGGGGAATATTGACAGCACAACTCTTCTTT.

The chain carries TRDV2 and TRDJ3; the match to TRDD3 covers 8 bases. Matching the DNA to germline supplied the J gene, which TCRdb does not give. With V trimmed by 0 bases and J by 0 bases, 9 bases remained unmatched. The CDR3 spans 20 residues. CDR1 GEAIGNYY and CDR2 EKD come from the germline V gene. This CDR3 is CACDTAGGDGSSWDTRQMFF. The CDR3 DNA is TGTGCCTGTGACACCGCTGGGGGAGACGGGAGCTCCTGGGACACCCGACAGATGTTTTTC.